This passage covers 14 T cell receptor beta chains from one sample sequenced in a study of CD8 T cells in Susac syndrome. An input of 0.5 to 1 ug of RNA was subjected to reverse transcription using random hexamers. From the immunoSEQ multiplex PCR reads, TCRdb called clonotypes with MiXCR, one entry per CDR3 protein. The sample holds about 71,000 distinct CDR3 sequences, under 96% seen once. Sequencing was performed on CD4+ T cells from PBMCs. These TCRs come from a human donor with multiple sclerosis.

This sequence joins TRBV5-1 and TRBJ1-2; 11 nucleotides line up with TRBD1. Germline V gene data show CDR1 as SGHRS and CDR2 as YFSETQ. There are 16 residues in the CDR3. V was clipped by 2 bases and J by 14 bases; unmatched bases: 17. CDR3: CASSFLQTGTGGPATF. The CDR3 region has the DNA TGCGCCAGCAGCTTTTTGCAGACCGGGACAGGGGGTCCGGCGACCTTC.

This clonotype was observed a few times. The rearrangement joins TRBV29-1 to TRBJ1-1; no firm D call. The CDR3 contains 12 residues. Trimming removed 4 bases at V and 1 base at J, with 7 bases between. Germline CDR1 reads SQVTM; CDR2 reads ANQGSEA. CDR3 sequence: CSVGRGNTEAFF. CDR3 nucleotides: TGCAGCGTTGGGCGAGGGAACACTGAAGCTTTCTTT.

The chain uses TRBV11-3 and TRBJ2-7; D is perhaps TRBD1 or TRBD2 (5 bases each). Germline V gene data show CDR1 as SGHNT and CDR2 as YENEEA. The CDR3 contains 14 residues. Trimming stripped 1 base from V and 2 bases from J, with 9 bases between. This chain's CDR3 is CASSLGDRTYEQYF. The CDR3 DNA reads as TGTGCCAGCAGCTTAGGGGACCGTACCTACGAGCAGTACTTC.

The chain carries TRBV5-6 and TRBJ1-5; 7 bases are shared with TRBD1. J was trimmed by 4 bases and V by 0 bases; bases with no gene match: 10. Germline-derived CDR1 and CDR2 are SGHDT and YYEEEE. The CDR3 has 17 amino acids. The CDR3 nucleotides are TGTGCCAGCAGCTTGGCGGCAGGGGGGGAGAGAAATCAGCCCCAGCATTTT. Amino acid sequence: CASSLAAGGERNQPQHF.

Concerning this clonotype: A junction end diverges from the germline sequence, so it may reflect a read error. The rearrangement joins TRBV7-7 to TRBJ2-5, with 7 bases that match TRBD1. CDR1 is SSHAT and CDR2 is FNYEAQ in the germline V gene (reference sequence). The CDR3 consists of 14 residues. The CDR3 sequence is CASSLSPGGETQYF. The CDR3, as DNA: TGTGCTAGCAGCTTATCCCCAGGGGGAGAGACCCAGTACTTC.

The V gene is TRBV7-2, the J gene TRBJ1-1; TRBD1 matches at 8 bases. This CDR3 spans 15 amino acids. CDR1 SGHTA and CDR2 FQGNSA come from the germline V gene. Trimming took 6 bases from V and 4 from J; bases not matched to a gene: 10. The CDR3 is CASRPAGGLGTEAFF. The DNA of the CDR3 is TGTGCCAGCAGGCCAGCAGGGGGCTTGGGCACTGAAGCTTTCTTT.

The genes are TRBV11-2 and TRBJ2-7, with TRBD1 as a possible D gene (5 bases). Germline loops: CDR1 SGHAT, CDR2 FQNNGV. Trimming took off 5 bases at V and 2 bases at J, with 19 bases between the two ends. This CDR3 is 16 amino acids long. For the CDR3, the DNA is TGTGCCAGCAGCGATGCAGGGCAACGAACCACCTACGAGCAGTACTTC. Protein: CASSDAGQRTTYEQYF.

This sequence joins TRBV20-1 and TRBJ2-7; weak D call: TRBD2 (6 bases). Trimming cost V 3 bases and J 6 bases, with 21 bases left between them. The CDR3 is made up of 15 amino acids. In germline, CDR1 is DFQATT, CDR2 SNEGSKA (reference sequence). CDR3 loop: CSASGGGGPTGEQYF. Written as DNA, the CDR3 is TGCAGTGCTAGTGGGGGAGGCGGGCCAACGGGCGAGCAGTACTTC.

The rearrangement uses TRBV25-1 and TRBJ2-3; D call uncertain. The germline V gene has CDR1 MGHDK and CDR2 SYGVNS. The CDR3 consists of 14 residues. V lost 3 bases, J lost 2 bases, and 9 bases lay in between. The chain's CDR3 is CASSDPTFTDTQYF. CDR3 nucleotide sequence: TGTGCCAGCAGTGATCCGACCTTCACAGATACGCAGTATTTT. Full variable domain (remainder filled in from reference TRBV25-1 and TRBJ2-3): EADIYQTPRYLVIGTGKKITLECSQTMGHDKMYWYQQDPGMELHLIHYSYGVNSTEKGDLSSESTVSRIRTEHFPLTLESARPSHTSQYLCASSDPTFTDTQYFGPGTRLTVL.

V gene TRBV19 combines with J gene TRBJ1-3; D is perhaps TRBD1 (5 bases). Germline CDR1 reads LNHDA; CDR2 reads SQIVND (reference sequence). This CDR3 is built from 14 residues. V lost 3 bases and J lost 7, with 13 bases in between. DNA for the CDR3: TGTGCCAGTAGTATGACAGCCAGACCGAACACCATATATTTT. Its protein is CASSMTARPNTIYF.

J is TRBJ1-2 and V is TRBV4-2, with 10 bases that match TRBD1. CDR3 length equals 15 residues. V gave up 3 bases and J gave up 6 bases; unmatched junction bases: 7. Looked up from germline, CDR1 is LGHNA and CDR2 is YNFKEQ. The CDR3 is CASSHDRGQENGYTF. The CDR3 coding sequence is TGTGCCAGCAGCCATGACAGGGGGCAGGAAAATGGCTACACCTTC.

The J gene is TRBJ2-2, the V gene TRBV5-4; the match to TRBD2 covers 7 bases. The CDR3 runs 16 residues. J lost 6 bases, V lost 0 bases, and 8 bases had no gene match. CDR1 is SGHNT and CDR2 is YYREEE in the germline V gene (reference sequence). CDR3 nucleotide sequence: TGTGCCAGCAGCTTGGTCGCCCAGCGGGGATCCGGGGAGCTGTTTTTT. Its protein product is CASSLVAQRGSGELFF.

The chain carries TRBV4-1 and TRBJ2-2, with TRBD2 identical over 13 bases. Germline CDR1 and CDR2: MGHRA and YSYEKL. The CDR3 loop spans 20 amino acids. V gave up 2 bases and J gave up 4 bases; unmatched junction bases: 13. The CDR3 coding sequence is TGCGCCAGCAGCCAACCCTTAAGGGGGACTAGCGGGGTTGGCACCGGGGAGCTGTTTTTT. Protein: CASSQPLRGTSGVGTGELFF.

CDR3 DNA sequence: TGTGCCAGCAGCGTAGATGGGGCAGGCGAGCAGTACTTC. It yields the protein CASSVDGAGEQYF. This chain joins TRBV9 and TRBJ2-7, with D maybe TRBD1 (5 bases). Germline CDR1 SGDLS, CDR2 YYNGEE. V lost 0 bases and J 6 bases, leaving 10 bases between the germline ends. The CDR3 runs 13 residues.